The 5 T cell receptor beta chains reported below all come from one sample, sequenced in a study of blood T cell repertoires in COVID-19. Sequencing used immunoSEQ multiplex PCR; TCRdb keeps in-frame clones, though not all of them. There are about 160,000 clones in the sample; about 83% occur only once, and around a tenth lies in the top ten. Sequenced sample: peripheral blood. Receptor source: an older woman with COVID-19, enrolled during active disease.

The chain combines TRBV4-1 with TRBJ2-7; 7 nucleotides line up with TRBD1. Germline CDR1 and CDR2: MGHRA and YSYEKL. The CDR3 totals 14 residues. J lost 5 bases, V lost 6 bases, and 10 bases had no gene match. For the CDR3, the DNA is TGCGCCAGCAGACAGACAGGGAGTTTGGACGAGCAGTACTTC. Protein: CASRQTGSLDEQYF.

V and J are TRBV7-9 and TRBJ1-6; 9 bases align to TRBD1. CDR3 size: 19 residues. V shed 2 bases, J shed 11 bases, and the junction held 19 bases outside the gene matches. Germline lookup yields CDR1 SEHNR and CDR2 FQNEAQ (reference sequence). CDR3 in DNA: TGTGCCAGCAGCTTATCAGGAGCTCGACCGGGACAGGGTTCCCCACCCCTCCACTTT. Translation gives CASSLSGARPGQGSPPLHF.

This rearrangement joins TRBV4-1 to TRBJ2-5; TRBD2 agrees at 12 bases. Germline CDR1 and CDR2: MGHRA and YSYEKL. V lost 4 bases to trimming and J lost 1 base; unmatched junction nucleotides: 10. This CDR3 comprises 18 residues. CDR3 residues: CASSRSYASGGAQETQYF. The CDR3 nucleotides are TGCGCCAGCAGCCGATCTTACGCTAGCGGGGGGGCCCAAGAGACCCAGTACTTC.

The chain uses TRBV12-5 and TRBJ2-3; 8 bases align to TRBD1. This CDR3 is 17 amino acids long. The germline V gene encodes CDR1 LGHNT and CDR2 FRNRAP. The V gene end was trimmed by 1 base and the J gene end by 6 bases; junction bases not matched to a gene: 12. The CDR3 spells CASGLGAQGALADTQYF. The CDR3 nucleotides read TGTGCTAGTGGTTTGGGCGCGCAGGGGGCTTTGGCGGATACGCAGTATTTT.

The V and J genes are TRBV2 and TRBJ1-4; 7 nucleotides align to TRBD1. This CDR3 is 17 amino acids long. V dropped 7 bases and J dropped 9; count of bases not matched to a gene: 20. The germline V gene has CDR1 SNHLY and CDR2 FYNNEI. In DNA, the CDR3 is TGTGCCAGCACCTGGGACAGCCCCGGGAGGGGAAATAAAAAACTGTTTTTT. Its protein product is CASTWDSPGRGNKKLFF. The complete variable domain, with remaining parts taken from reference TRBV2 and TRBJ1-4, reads EPEVTQTPSHQVTQMGQEVILRCVPISNHLYFYWYRQILGQKVEFLVSFYNNEISEKSEIFDDQFSVERPDGSNFTLKIRSTKLEDSAMYFCASTWDSPGRGNKKLFFGSGTQLSVL.